The present entry profiles one T cell receptor (beta chain) with its context. These data come from a study of T cell changes during pregnancy in multiple sclerosis. Germline assignment: CDR1 SNHLY and CDR2 FYNNEI. The CDR3 contains 15 residues. The trim removed 8 bases at V and 5 bases at J, leaving 7 bases unmatched. Repertoires were generated with immunoSEQ multiplex PCR, while TCRdb's copy carries only in-frame clones and drops some. The table shows about 40,000 clones, with 91% occurring only once. The specimen was CD4+ T cells from peripheral blood mononuclear cells, collected in the second trimester of pregnancy. The receptor was isolated from a female donor in good health, enrolled as a control in a pregnancy study. J is TRBJ2-7 and V is TRBV2; 15 nucleotides align to TRBD2. The CDR3 loop is CASFPGLAGGDEQYF. The CDR3 coding sequence is TGTGCCAGCTTTCCGGGACTAGCGGGAGGTGACGAGCAGTACTTC.